A single sample is the source of the 27 T cell receptor beta chains below, sequenced in a study of blood T cell repertoires in COVID-19. Here immunoSEQ multiplex PCR was the method, and the copy in TCRdb shows in-frame clones only, minus some. The profile covers about 29,000 clones, with more than 60% appearing a single time and 7.8% taken by the ten largest. Sequencing used peripheral blood. The receptor source for this set is a woman aged 70 to 79 with active or convalescent COVID-19.

V and J are TRBV5-4 and TRBJ2-5; TRBD1 aligns across 11 bases. The CDR3 extends over 17 amino acids. V lost 2 bases to trimming and J lost 4 bases; unmatched junction nucleotides: 10. CDR1 and CDR2 (germline): SGHNT, YYREEE (reference sequence). CDR3 residues: CASSLPATGTGGETQYF. The CDR3 DNA follows: TGTGCCAGCAGCTTACCGGCCACCGGGACAGGGGGAGAGACCCAGTACTTC.

The chain links TRBV7-2 to TRBJ2-5; D is ambiguous. Germline V gene lookup returns CDR1 SGHTA and CDR2 FQGNSA. This CDR3 contains 11 residues. With 2 bases removed from V and 9 bases from J, the gap between germline ends came to 7 bases. The CDR3 protein is CASSLWRSQYF. CDR3 DNA sequence: TGTGCCAGCAGCTTATGGCGGTCCCAGTACTTC.

This clone has a single count. This chain uses TRBV27 with TRBJ2-1, with TRBD1 matching over 9 bases. Germline assignment: CDR1 MNHEY and CDR2 SMNVEV (reference sequence). Germline trimming cut 6 bases from V and 6 bases from J; bases unmatched to any gene: 9. The CDR3 extends over 15 amino acids. This CDR3 reads CASRHDRGDFNEQFF. The CDR3 coding sequence is TGTGCCAGCAGACATGACAGGGGGGATTTCAATGAGCAGTTCTTC.

The chain has TRBV5-4 and TRBJ2-7; 7 bases map to TRBD2. The CDR3 spans 13 residues. CDR1 is SGHNT and CDR2 is YYREEE in the germline V gene (reference sequence). Unmatched junction bases numbered 12, after V lost 4 bases and J lost 11 bases. CDR3 sequence reads: CASSPSWEGREYF. The CDR3 DNA sequence: TGTGCCAGCAGCCCCAGTTGGGAGGGCAGGGAGTACTTC.

The chain joins TRBV20-1 to TRBJ2-7; TRBD1 matches 9 bases. CDR3 length: 13 amino acids. The trim removed 3 bases at V and 3 bases at J, leaving 3 bases unmatched. The V gene's germline CDR1 is DFQATT and CDR2 SNEGSKA (reference sequence). The CDR3 loop reads CSASPTGGYEQYF. The CDR3 bases are TGCAGTGCTAGTCCGACAGGGGGCTACGAGCAGTACTTC.

The chain uses TRBV3-1 (or the pseudogene TRBV3-2) and TRBJ1-3; TRBD1 is a possible D gene (6 bases). CDR1 and CDR2 (germline): LGHDT, YNNKEL (reference sequence). The V and J ends lost 4 bases and 2 bases respectively, with 9 bases between them. CDR3 length: 14 amino acids. CDR3 protein: CASSRAGAGNTIYF. Here the CDR3 DNA reads TGTGCCAGCAGCCGGGCAGGGGCTGGAAACACCATATATTTT.

Relative to its sample, this clone is medium-sized. This sequence joins TRBV19 and TRBJ1-6, with 7 positions matching TRBD1. CDR1 is LNHDA and CDR2 is SQIVND in the germline V gene (reference sequence). Trimming took 6 bases from V and 7 from J; bases not matched to a gene: 9. This CDR3 has 15 residues. The chain's CDR3 is CASRTFGTENSPLHF. CDR3 DNA: TGTGCCAGTAGAACCTTCGGGACAGAGAATTCACCCCTCCACTTT.

Comment on this clone: An end of the junction does not agree with germline; a read error may underlie this. This chain uses TRBV30 with TRBJ1-2; TRBD1 is a possible D gene (6 bases). This CDR3 is 11 amino acids long. The germline gives CDR1 GTSNPN, CDR2 SVGIG (reference sequence). CDR3 amino acids: CAWSSAGAGYF. CDR3 sequence (DNA): TGTGCCTGGAGTTCGGCAGGGGCTGGGTACTTC.

The gene calls are TRBV7-6 and TRBJ2-3, with a possible D match to TRBD1 (5 bases). This CDR3 contains 14 residues. The V end lost 1 base, the J end lost 1 base, and 6 bases lay between the germline ends. CDR1 and CDR2 from the germline V gene are SGHVS and FNYEAQ. In DNA, the CDR3 is TGTGCCAGCAGCTTAGGACAGCGCACAGATACGCAGTATTTT. As protein: CASSLGQRTDTQYF.

The chain couples TRBV15 to TRBJ2-5; 7 nucleotides line up with TRBD1. This CDR3 has 12 amino acids. V dropped 5 bases and J dropped 9; count of bases not matched to a gene: 6. Per the germline V gene, CDR1 is LNHNV and CDR2 is YYDKDF (reference sequence). For the CDR3, the DNA is TGTGCCACCAGCCGCCGACAGGGAGCCCAGTACTTC. Its translation is CATSRRQGAQYF.

The chain combines TRBV6-5 with TRBJ2-3; 8 bases agree with TRBD1. There are 15 residues in the CDR3. Germline CDR1 MNHEY, CDR2 SVGAGI. The trim removed 6 bases at V and 4 bases at J, leaving 9 bases unmatched. The CDR3 spells CASRLSHRGADTQYF. In DNA form, the CDR3 reads TGTGCCAGCAGGTTATCCCACAGGGGGGCAGATACGCAGTATTTT.

The rearrangement joins TRBV7-3 to TRBJ2-1; 11 bases are shared with TRBD2. The CDR3 consists of 16 residues. CDR1 is SGHTA and CDR2 is FQGTGA in the germline V gene. J gave up 8 bases and V 2 bases, and 8 bases lay outside the gene matches. For the CDR3, the DNA is TGTGCCAGCAGCTTACTTAGCGGGGGGGCGGTAGATGAGCAGTTCTTC. Its translation: CASSLLSGGAVDEQFF. The full variable domain, with the rest looked up from reference TRBV7-3 and TRBJ2-1, is GAGVSQTPSNKVTEKGKYVELRCDPISGHTALYWYRQSLGQGPEFLIYFQGTGAADDSGLPNDRFFAVRPEGSVSTLKIQRTERGDSAVYLCASSLLSGGAVDEQFFGPGTRLTVL.

The chain is built from TRBV30 and TRBJ1-1; 8 nucleotides align to TRBD1. The trim removed 7 bases at V and 5 bases at J, leaving 9 bases unmatched. Germline V gene sequence: CDR1 GTSNPN, CDR2 SVGIG (reference sequence). The CDR3 loop spans 13 amino acids. The CDR3 DNA sequence: TGTGCCTCCCAGGGGGCCGAATGGACTGAAGCTTTCTTT. It translates to CASQGAEWTEAFF.

This chain links TRBV5-8 with TRBJ2-7; 9 bases are shared with TRBD1. This CDR3 comprises 15 residues. Germline values: CDR1 SGHTS, CDR2 YDEGEE. V lost 4 bases to trimming and J lost 1 base; unmatched junction nucleotides: 6. The CDR3: CASSRSGTGSYEQYF. In DNA, the CDR3 is TGTGCCAGCAGCCGTTCCGGGACAGGGTCCTACGAGCAGTACTTC.

This clone has just a few counts. The chain joins TRBV19 to TRBJ2-3, with D possibly matching TRBD1 (6 bases). The germline CDR1 and CDR2 sequences are LNHDA and SQIVND (reference sequence). The CDR3 runs to 14 residues. The germline V and J ends were trimmed by 5 bases and 1 base, with 10 bases remaining between them. The CDR3 nucleotides are TGTGCCAGTAGTCAGCGACAGGGCACAGATACGCAGTATTTT. Translating gives CASSQRQGTDTQYF.

For this clone: This clone may be a read error of a much larger clone one base away. This sample includes further DNA sequences coding for the same CDR3. The chain combines TRBV19 with TRBJ2-3; D is possibly TRBD1 (6 bases). Germline V gives CDR1 LNHDA, CDR2 SQIVND (reference sequence). The CDR3 is 15 residues long. CDR3 loop: CASSMGAAGTDTQYF. CDR3 DNA sequence: TGTGCCAGTAGTATGGGGGCCGCCGGCACAGATACGCAATATTTT. Looking up the rest from reference TRBV19 and TRBJ2-3 gives the full variable domain: DGGITQSPKYLFRKEGQNVTLSCEQNLNHDAMYWYRQDPGQGLRLIYYSQIVNDFQKGDIAEGYSVSREKKESFPLTVTSAQKNPTAFYLCASSMGAAGTDTQYFGPGTRLTVL.

CDR3 DNA sequence: TGTGCCAGCAGCCAAGATGACGGGGTCTATGGCTACACCTTC. Translating gives CASSQDDGVYGYTF. V gene TRBV3-1 (or the pseudogene TRBV3-2) combines with J gene TRBJ1-2; D is uncertain. The germline V gene encodes CDR1 LGHDT and CDR2 YNNKEL (reference sequence). This CDR3 is built from 14 residues. Between the trimmed V and J ends, which lost 0 bases and 4 bases, there was a span of 9 bases.

The chain links TRBV5-1 to TRBJ2-7, with TRBD2 matching over 10 bases. From germline, CDR1 is SGHRS and CDR2 YFSETQ. Germline trimming cut 0 bases from V and 2 bases from J; bases unmatched to any gene: 2. This CDR3 spans 15 amino acids. The CDR3 here is CASSLGTSGAYEQYF. CDR3 DNA: TGCGCCAGCAGCTTGGGGACTAGCGGAGCCTACGAGCAGTACTTC.

The chain couples TRBV30 to TRBJ2-2; possibly TRBD1 for D (6 bases). The germline V gene encodes CDR1 GTSNPN and CDR2 SVGIG (reference sequence). This CDR3 is 14 amino acids long. V lost 0 bases to trimming and J lost 6 bases, with 11 bases between them. The chain's CDR3 is CAWSVGGSSGELFF. DNA of the CDR3: TGTGCCTGGAGTGTAGGGGGAAGCTCCGGGGAGCTGTTTTTT.

The chain couples TRBV7-2 to TRBJ1-1, with unresolved D. Germline CDR1 is SGHTA and CDR2 is FQGNSA. The CDR3 sequence is 14 residues long. Trimming cost V 4 bases and J 1 base, with 10 bases left between them. Here the CDR3 reads CASSSSERNTEAFF. CDR3 DNA sequence: TGTGCCAGCAGCTCTTCGGAGCGGAACACTGAAGCTTTCTTT.

A few counts support this clone. V and J are TRBV11-2 and TRBJ2-1; unclear D gene. V gave up 1 base and J gave up 10 bases, with 11 bases separating them. This CDR3 contains 13 residues. CDR1 SGHAT and CDR2 FQNNGV come from the germline V gene. The CDR3 loop is CASSLVSMSEQFF. The CDR3 DNA reads TGTGCCAGCAGCTTAGTTTCTATGAGCGAGCAGTTCTTC.

The chain employs TRBV2 and TRBJ2-3, with a weak D call TRBD2 (7 bases). There are 14 residues in the CDR3. From germline, CDR1 is SNHLY and CDR2 FYNNEI. Trimming stripped 7 bases from V and 2 bases from J, with 13 bases between. CDR3 in amino acids: CASKAGAYTDTQYF. In DNA, the CDR3 is TGTGCCAGCAAGGCGGGGGCCTACACAGATACGCAGTATTTT.

The CDR3 DNA sequence: TGTGCCAGTAGTATTCAACAGGGGCTAGCCGGGGAGCTGTTTTTT. This sequence encodes CASSIQQGLAGELFF. The chain employs TRBV19 and TRBJ2-2, with 7 bases lining up with TRBD1. CDR1 LNHDA and CDR2 SQIVND come from the germline V gene (reference sequence). V was clipped by 3 bases and J by 6 bases; unmatched bases: 7. This CDR3 region has 15 residues.

This clone was seen a single time. This chain links TRBV6-4 with TRBJ2-1; TRBD2 matches 12 bases. This CDR3 is 15 amino acids long. Germline-derived CDR1 and CDR2 are MRHNA and SNTAGT. V dropped 4 bases and J dropped 5; count of bases not matched to a gene: 3. CDR3 in amino acids: CASSASGRAHNEQFF. The CDR3, as DNA: TGTGCCAGCAGTGCTAGCGGGAGGGCCCACAATGAGCAGTTCTTC.

The chain employs TRBV18 and TRBJ1-6, with 8 nucleotides matching TRBD1. Germline lookup yields CDR1 KGHSH and CDR2 LQKENI. This CDR3 is built from 14 residues. V gave up 6 bases and J gave up 8 bases; unmatched junction bases: 6. This CDR3 reads CASSSDRVYSPLHF. In DNA form, the CDR3 reads TGTGCCAGCTCCTCGGACAGGGTATATTCACCCCTCCACTTT.

This clone has just a few counts. The chain recombines TRBV12-5 with TRBJ1-4, with a weak D call TRBD1 (6 bases). The CDR3 contains 16 residues. Trimming took 1 base from V and 7 from J, leaving 16 bases between them. Per the germline V gene, CDR1 is LGHNT and CDR2 is FRNRAP. The CDR3 nucleotides read TGTGCTAGTGGTTTGGCCAAACAGGGCGGGGGTGAAAAACTGTTTTTT. Translation: CASGLAKQGGGEKLFF.

This sequence joins TRBV4-2 and TRBJ2-1, with 8 nucleotides matching TRBD2. V shed 2 bases and J 7 bases; nucleotides not matched to a gene: 10. This CDR3 has 16 amino acids. Germline V gives CDR1 LGHNA, CDR2 YNFKEQ. The CDR3 here is CASSQTAGGRGNEQFF. The DNA for the CDR3 is TGTGCCAGCAGCCAAACCGCGGGGGGCCGGGGTAATGAGCAGTTCTTC.